The 7 T cell receptor beta chains given below trace back to one sample, sequenced in a study of CXCR3-negative and CXCR3-positive naive CD8 T cells. Whole-study results and caveats: TRB CDR3s were more hydrophobic in CXCR3-positive than in CXCR3-negative naive cells.

Through 5' RACE with UMI labels, the TRB cDNA libraries were prepared. TCRdb reprocessed the 5' RACE reads, keeping one entry per CDR3 protein, no DNA. The sample holds 85,000 to 90,000 distinct CDR3 sequences. The antigens for these receptors are not known. The specimen sequenced was naive CXCR3+ CD8+ T cells from blood. This sample's subset: CD45RO-CCR7+CD27+CD95- naive CD8+ T cells expressing CXCR3 (TNR3+). The receptors come from a human donor in good health. Some clones in this sample may be carry-over from other donors' samples.

The chain is built from TRBV28 and TRBJ2-7; the D call of TRBD1 rests on TCRdb alone, since no DNA is present to check it. This CDR3 has 16 residues. CDR1 MDHEN and CDR2 SYDVKM come from the germline V gene. The CDR3 is CASSGKTGLKGYEQYF.

The chain uses TRBV28 and TRBJ2-3; with no DNA, the TCRdb D assignment of TRBD2 cannot be verified. The CDR3 has 15 residues. The germline V gene encodes CDR1 MDHEN and CDR2 SYDVKM. CDR3 residues: CASSFATSLADTQYF. The whole variable domain, remainder taken from reference TRBV28 and TRBJ2-3, is DVKVTQSSRYLVKRTGEKVFLECVQDMDHENMFWYRQDPGLGLRLIYFSYDVKMKEKGDIPEGYSVSREKKERFSLILESASTNQTSMYLCASSFATSLADTQYFGPGTRLTVL.

The chain's CDR3 is CASSLRGSTYEQYF. The V call is TRBV19, the J call TRBJ2-7; TCRdb's D call of TRBD1 is untestable without DNA. The CDR3 extends over 14 amino acids. CDR1 LNHDA and CDR2 SQIVND come from the germline V gene (reference sequence).

The chain joins TRBV12-3 or TRBV12-4 to TRBJ1-6. The CDR3 contains 11 residues. CDR3 residues: CASSSDLPLHF.

CDR3 region: CASSVGPLEQYF. The V and J genes are TRBV25-1 and TRBJ2-7; no DNA is available, so the TRBD2 call from TCRdb remains unchecked. From germline, CDR1 is MGHDK and CDR2 SYGVNS. CDR3 size: 12 residues.

This chain links TRBV14 with TRBJ2-1; TCRdb outputs TRBD2, but without DNA this stays unchecked. Germline V gives CDR1 SGHDN, CDR2 FVKESK. The CDR3 sequence is 17 residues long. The CDR3 protein is CASSTGLAVSSYNEQFF.

The chain couples TRBV7-6 to TRBJ2-3. CDR3 length: 14 amino acids. The germline V gene encodes CDR1 SGHVS and CDR2 FNYEAQ. CDR3: CASSLAGVRDTQYF.